Sequencing of this T cell receptor beta chain was carried out in a study of spatial heterogeneity in lung cancer. Study details: A unique TCR and UMI combination showed up more than ten times in raw reads, on average. Study-level findings and limits: Ubiquitous expanded tumor TCRs showed up in blood more at resection than follow-up.

The study tagged each TCR cDNA molecule with a unique molecular identifier. TCRdb passed the 5' RACE reads through MiXCR, listing each CDR3 protein once. The repertoire holds 35,000 to 45,000 distinct CDR3 sequences, with approximately 7.5% as singletons. Indicated time point: blood at routine non-recurrence follow-up after resection. The authors sequenced whole RNA from tumor, nontumor lung or frozen PBMC without sorting. Trimming took 4 bases from V and 5 from J; bases not matched to a gene: 9. CDR1 and CDR2 from the germline V gene are MGHDK and SYGVNS. There are 16 residues in the CDR3. This clonotype was recorded at least ten times. Its antigen is currently unknown.

This chain connects TRBV25-1 to TRBJ2-2, with 8 bases aligning to TRBD1. The clonotype was recovered from a male donor with early-stage non-small cell lung cancer. The sequences come from PBMCs, collected at follow-up. CDR3 in amino acids: CASSVSGTGTTGELFF. The DNA of the CDR3 is TGTGCCAGCAGTGTCTCCGGGACAGGCACAACCGGGGAGCTGTTTTTT.